The 8 T cell receptor beta chains reported below all come from one sample, sequenced in a study of response to subunit inactivated influenza vaccine. Each CDR3 protein gets one entry after TCRdb re-called the RT-PCR reads with MiXCR. Seen here are about half a million distinct CDR3 sequences, about 10% observed once, and the top ten hold approximately 12%. The sequencing here drew on PBMCs from blood, taken about 40 days after vaccination. All receptors derive from a man over 45 who received an inactivated influenza vaccine.

The rearrangement joins TRBV11-3 to TRBJ2-2; D is unclear. The germline gives CDR1 SGHNT, CDR2 YENEEA. The CDR3 is 13 residues long. Trimming removed 2 bases at V and 6 bases at J, with 7 bases between. The CDR3 here is CASSLSYAGELFF. CDR3 DNA: TGTGCCAGCAGCTTATCTTACGCCGGGGAGCTGTTTTTT.

At least ten counts were recorded for this clonotype. The CDR3 DNA reads as TGCAGTGCTAGGGACGATCCCTACAATGAGCAGTTCTTC. Encoded protein: CSARDDPYNEQFF. The genes are TRBV20-1 and TRBJ2-1; D not certain. CDR3 length: 13 amino acids. Between the trimmed V and J ends, which lost 3 bases and 2 bases, there was a span of 8 bases. CDR1 is DFQATT and CDR2 is SNEGSKA in the germline V gene (reference sequence).

The sample holds one count of this clonotype. A read error may be the cause here, since a much bigger clone is one base away. The chain carries TRBV12-3 or TRBV12-4 and TRBJ2-2; 7 positions agree with TRBD2. This CDR3 region has 15 residues. CDR3 region: CASSFYGGNTGELSF. For the CDR3, the DNA is TGTGCCAGCAGTTTTTACGGGGGGAACACCGGGGAGCTGTCTTTT.

The V call is TRBV7-2, the J call TRBJ2-6; the D is unclear. Germline values: CDR1 SGHTA, CDR2 FQGNSA. V gave up 0 bases and J gave up 0 bases, with 12 bases separating them. The CDR3 totals 18 residues. DNA of the CDR3: TGTGCCAGCAGCTTAGCGATAACGATCCACTCTGGGGCCAACGTCCTGACTTTC. Translating gives CASSLAITIHSGANVLTF.

This clonotype has a handful of counts. The chain carries TRBV7-2 and TRBJ2-1; the D gene could be TRBD1 or TRBD2 (5 bases each). The CDR3 extends over 14 amino acids. Germline V CDR1 and CDR2: SGHTA, FQGNSA. Deletions cut 2 bases from V and 7 bases from J, with 12 bases between. The CDR3, as DNA: TGTGCCAGCAGCTTATACCGGGGCCTAAATGAGCAGTTCTTC. Encoded protein: CASSLYRGLNEQFF.

Only a few counts were recorded for this clonotype. The chain is built from TRBV30 and TRBJ1-2; a weak D match, TRBD1 (5 bases). Germline V gene sequence: CDR1 GTSNPN, CDR2 SVGIG (reference sequence). CDR3 size: 14 residues. V was cut by 5 bases and J by 4 bases, with 17 bases left in between. CDR3 DNA sequence: TGTGCCTGGGCACGAGACAGATACTCCTATGGCTACACCTTC. Amino acids: CAWARDRYSYGYTF.

This clonotype occurred a few times. The chain links TRBV7-8 to TRBJ2-5; D unclear. The V gene's germline CDR1 is SGHVS and CDR2 FQNEAQ. The CDR3 is made up of 16 amino acids. The V gene lost 4 bases and the J gene lost 4 bases, with 19 bases spanning the gap. CDR3 coding DNA: TGTGCCAGCAGCTCATATCAGAGCGATGGTTCAGAGACCCAGTACTTC. Translated: CASSSYQSDGSETQYF.

The chain couples TRBV4-3 to TRBJ2-3; 7 nucleotides match TRBD2. The junction had 6 bases not matched to a gene; V was cut back by 1 base and J by 2 bases. The CDR3 sequence is 16 residues long. Germline CDR1 reads LGHNA; CDR2 reads YSLEER. The CDR3 loop is CASSQASSGITDTQYF. Written as DNA, the CDR3 is TGCGCCAGCAGCCAAGCGTCTAGCGGAATCACAGATACGCAGTATTTT.